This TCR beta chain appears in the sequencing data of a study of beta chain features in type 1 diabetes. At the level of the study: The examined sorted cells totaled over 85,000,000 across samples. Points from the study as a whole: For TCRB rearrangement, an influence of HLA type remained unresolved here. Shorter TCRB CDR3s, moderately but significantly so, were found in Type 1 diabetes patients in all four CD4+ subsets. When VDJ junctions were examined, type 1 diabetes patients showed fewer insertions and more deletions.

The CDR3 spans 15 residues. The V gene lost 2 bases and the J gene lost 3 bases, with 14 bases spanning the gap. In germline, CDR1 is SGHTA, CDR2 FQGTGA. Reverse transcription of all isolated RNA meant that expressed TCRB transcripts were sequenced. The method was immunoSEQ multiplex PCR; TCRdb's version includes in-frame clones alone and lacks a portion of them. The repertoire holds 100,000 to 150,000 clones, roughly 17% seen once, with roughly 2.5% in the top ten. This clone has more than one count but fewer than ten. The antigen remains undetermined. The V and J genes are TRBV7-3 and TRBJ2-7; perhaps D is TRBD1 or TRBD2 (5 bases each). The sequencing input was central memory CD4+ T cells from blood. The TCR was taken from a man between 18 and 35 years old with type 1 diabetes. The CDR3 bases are TGTGCCAGCAGCTTATACTGGGACGGAAACTACGAGCAGTACTTC. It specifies CASSLYWDGNYEQYF.